The 15 T cell receptor beta chains presented below share a single source sample, sequenced in a study of identical twins. Using its own MiXCR run on the 5' RACE reads, TCRdb lists one record per CDR3 protein. The data show about 700,000 distinct CDR3 sequences, over 5% seen once. The sample comprised naive T cells sorted from blood. Every receptor here comes from a young man in good health.

With respect to this clonotype: A much larger clonotype is one base distant, so this may be a read error. The CDR3 does not end in the conserved phenylalanine or tryptophan, so this is likely a read error. The chain joins TRBV5-1 to TRBJ2-3; 7 bases line up with TRBD2. The CDR3 has 15 amino acids. J was trimmed by 0 bases and V by 4 bases; bases with no gene match: 5. Germline CDR1 and CDR2: SGHRS and YFSETQ. CDR3 sequence (DNA): TGCGCCAGCAGCGGGGGTAGCGGGAGCACAGATACGCAGTATTAT. This translates into CASSGGSGSTDTQYY.

There are a few counts of this clonotype. The chain is built from TRBV19 and TRBJ2-5, with 7 bases fitting TRBD1. The trim removed 6 bases at V and 2 bases at J, leaving 9 bases unmatched. The CDR3 sequence is 15 residues long. Germline V gene sequence: CDR1 LNHDA, CDR2 SQIVND (reference sequence). The CDR3 DNA sequence: TGTGCCAGTAGCCCATGGGACAGACCTCAAGAGACCCAGTACTTC. It specifies CASSPWDRPQETQYF.

A few counts support this clonotype. CDR3 protein: CASSHLLGEGEKTQYF. CDR3 DNA sequence: TGTGCCAGCAGCCATCTTTTGGGGGAGGGCGAGAAGACCCAGTACTTC. The rearrangement links TRBV7-9 to TRBJ2-5; 7 nucleotides line up with TRBD2. V was clipped by 5 bases and J by 6 bases; unmatched bases: 15. CDR1 is SEHNR, CDR2 FQNEAQ, per germline (reference sequence). The CDR3 is 16 residues long.

This clonotype was detected ten times or more. The V call is TRBV6-1, the J call TRBJ2-5; 7 bases line up with TRBD1. J lost 4 bases, V lost 4 bases, and 6 bases had no gene match. Germline CDR1 reads MNHNS; CDR2 reads SASEGT. The CDR3 has 14 amino acids. The CDR3 coding sequence is TGTGCCAGCAGTGGCTCACAGGGGCGAGAGACCCAGTACTTC. This encodes CASSGSQGRETQYF.

This clonotype was counted ten times or more. The rearrangement joins TRBV7-2 to TRBJ2-5, with a possible D match to TRBD2 (6 bases). The CDR3 runs to 15 residues. Per the germline V gene, CDR1 is SGHTA and CDR2 is FQGNSA. Trimming cost V 4 bases and J 0 bases, with 12 bases left between them. The CDR3 loop is CASSSNPSDQETQYF. In DNA form, the CDR3 reads TGTGCCAGCAGCTCCAACCCTAGCGACCAAGAGACCCAGTACTTC.

The table lists this clonotype with a few counts. This chain connects TRBV28 to TRBJ2-2, with D unresolved. The CDR3 is 12 residues long. The germline V gene encodes CDR1 MDHEN and CDR2 SYDVKM. V dropped 8 bases and J dropped 6 bases, with 10 bases sitting between them. The CDR3 loop reads CASHSLSGELFF. Here the CDR3 DNA reads TGTGCCAGCCACTCGCTATCCGGGGAGCTGTTTTTT.

The chain couples TRBV7-7 to TRBJ2-7; D is possibly TRBD1 (6 bases). The CDR3 covers 15 residues. Germline-derived CDR1 and CDR2 are SSHAT and FNYEAQ (reference sequence). Trimming cost V 0 bases and J 3 bases, with 12 bases left between them. The CDR3 loop is CASSLASDSRYEQYF. The DNA for the CDR3 is TGTGCCAGCAGCTTAGCATCGGACAGCCGCTACGAGCAGTACTTC.

This clonotype was recorded at least ten times. Written as DNA, the CDR3 is TGTGCCAGCAGTTTTCTCCCAACCGGGGAGCTGTTTTTT. It is translated as CASSFLPTGELFF. The genes are TRBV6-6 and TRBJ2-2; unclear D gene. Trimming pared 4 bases from V and 5 bases from J, leaving 8 bases between. CDR1 is MNHNY and CDR2 is SVGAGI in the germline V gene (reference sequence). The CDR3 totals 13 residues.

In this sample, this clonotype turned up a few times. The chain links TRBV3-1 to TRBJ2-1, with a possible D match to TRBD2 (5 bases). The V end lost 7 bases, the J end lost 4 bases, and 17 bases lay between the germline ends. Germline CDR1 is LGHDT and CDR2 is YNNKEL (reference sequence). This CDR3 comprises 15 residues. CDR3 nucleotides: TGTGCCAGCACCCTATTGGGCGGGCGTTACAATGAGCAGTTCTTC. This translates into CASTLLGGRYNEQFF.

This clonotype was seen a few times. The chain employs TRBV4-1 and TRBJ2-3, with 12 bases lining up with TRBD2. Germline lookup yields CDR1 MGHRA and CDR2 YSYEKL. CDR3 length equals 15 residues. The J segment lost 6 bases and the V segment lost 4 bases, leaving 5 bases of the junction unmatched. The CDR3 nucleotides are TGCGCCAGCAGCCCCCGACTAGCGGGAGTCGATACGCAGTATTTT. This codes for CASSPRLAGVDTQYF.

This sequence joins TRBV10-3 and TRBJ2-7; 11 nucleotides agree with TRBD1. This CDR3 has 15 amino acids. Germline trimming cut 0 bases from V and 4 bases from J; bases unmatched to any gene: 2. Germline lookup yields CDR1 ENHRY and CDR2 SYGVKD. In DNA, the CDR3 is TGTGCCATCAGTGAGTCGGGACAGGGGGTGTACGAGCAGTACTTC. It specifies CAISESGQGVYEQYF.

This clonotype was seen many times. The chain uses TRBV29-1 and TRBJ2-7; D gene uncertain. The length of the CDR3 is 14 residues. Germline CDR1 SQVTM, CDR2 ANQGSEA. V lost 4 bases and J 2 bases, leaving 15 bases between the germline ends. Here the CDR3 DNA reads TGCAGCGTTGTAAGTGGGGATACTGCCTACGAGCAGTACTTC. Translating it yields CSVVSGDTAYEQYF.

This clonotype was counted at least ten times. The J gene is TRBJ2-1, the V gene TRBV29-1, with a possible D match to TRBD1 (6 bases). From germline, CDR1 is SQVTM and CDR2 ANQGSEA. The CDR3 consists of 15 residues. Trimming left V 4 bases short and J 3 bases short, with 16 bases between. The CDR3 bases are TGCAGCGTTGGTATCGACAGGCTAAACTACAATGAGCAGTTCTTC. Residues: CSVGIDRLNYNEQFF.

This clonotype was seen repeatedly, ten times or more. The chain recombines TRBV29-1 with TRBJ2-2; D gene ambiguous. The germline gives CDR1 SQVTM, CDR2 ANQGSEA. This CDR3 is built from 11 residues. Trimming removed 7 bases at V and 7 bases at J, with 10 bases between. The CDR3 DNA follows: TGCAGCGCCTTGTTGGACGGGGAGCTGTTTTTT. Protein sequence: CSALLDGELFF.

The rearrangement joins TRBV3-1 to TRBJ2-1, with D possibly TRBD2 on 5 matching bases. This CDR3 comprises 14 residues. The germline CDR1 and CDR2 sequences are LGHDT and YNNKEL (reference sequence). V was pared by 0 bases and J by 6 bases, with 9 bases between. The CDR3 spells CASSQDEGSNEQFF. The CDR3 DNA reads as TGTGCCAGCAGCCAAGACGAGGGAAGCAATGAGCAGTTCTTC.